This entry describes one T cell receptor beta chain. Its antigen is not known. At one end, the junction sequence differs from germline, possibly due to a read error. The sample comes from a study of T cell responses to AZD1222 COVID-19 vaccine. The data were produced by immunoSEQ multiplex PCR, yet TCRdb's version contains in-frame clones alone and is incomplete. The sample gives about 25,000 clones, over 75% of which show up once; around a third is in the top ten. Overall study findings and caveats: Once two AZD1222 doses were given, Spike-specific TCR breadth and depth went up. Only a handful of people who got AZD1222 tested seropositive at baseline. White British people made up most donors, females outnumbered males, and clonal diversity was possibly underestimated. All repertoire sampling was performed exclusively after the peak T cell response.

The CDR3 spans 17 residues. Germline lookup yields CDR1 SSHAT and CDR2 FNYEAQ (reference sequence). This receptor was obtained from an adult who received the AZD1222 COVID-19 vaccine. The chain employs TRBV7-7 and TRBJ2-3; TRBD2 aligns across 9 bases. Sequenced here: peripheral blood, sampled 28 days after the second AZD1222 dose. The CDR3 nucleotides read TGTGCTAGCAGCTCCAGGGCTAGCGGGACTAGCACAGATACGCAGTATTTT. Its translation: CASSSRASGTSTDTQYF.